This is a list of T cell receptor beta chains from one sample in a study of blood T cells in healthy people across ages. TCRdb recomputed calls from the 5' RACE reads with MiXCR, one row per CDR3 protein. This table has approximately 2,000,000 distinct CDR3 sequences, 30% to 40% appearing once. Specimen: blood. These receptors originate from a human donor in good health. The CDR3 runs from the conserved cysteine through the conserved F or W. The D gene is left open where the match is weak. Not all rows give a size; the values are once, few, many and, for expanded clones, a class.

>TRBD2|few|TRBJ2-5|TRBV20-1
CSASNVGAISGRGNEQYF
TGCAGTGCTAGCAATGTCGGGGCAATTAGCGGGAGGGGCAATGAGCAGTACTTC
>NA|few|TRBJ2-2|TRBV12-3/TRBV12-4
CASSMQRATGELFF
TGTGCCAGCAGTATGCAGAGGGCCACCGGGGAGCTGTTTTTT
>NA|NA|TRBJ2-1|TRBV20-1
CSARDLRGGSSYNEQFF
TGCAGTGCTAGAGATCTGCGAGGAGGAAGCTCCTACAATGAGCAGTTCTTC
>NA|NA|TRBJ1-2|TRBV7-9
CASSLGTDFNYGYTF
TGTGCCAGCAGCTTAGGAACCGATTTTAACTATGGCTACACCTTC
>TRBD2|NA|TRBJ2-1|TRBV24-1
CATSTTSGSSYNEQFF
TGTGCCACCAGCACTACTAGCGGCTCCTCCTACAATGAGCAGTTCTTC
>NA|NA|TRBJ2-5|TRBV3-1
CASSQRWSRGTYQETQYF
TGTGCCAGCAGCCAAAGATGGTCTCGCGGGACTTACCAAGAGACCCAGTACTTC
>NA|few|TRBJ2-6|TRBV6-1
CASSEARWANVLTF
TGTGCCAGCAGTGAAGCGCGCTGGGCCAACGTCCTGACTTTC
>TRBD1|NA|TRBJ2-5|TRBV12-3/TRBV12-4
CASSNYRQGDQETQYF
TGTGCCAGCAGCAATTACCGACAGGGCGACCAAGAGACCCAGTACTTC
>TRBD2|many|TRBJ2-1|TRBV7-3
CASSFAGGYNEQFF
TGTGCCAGCAGCTTCGCGGGGGGCTACAATGAGCAGTTCTTC
>NA|once|TRBJ1-1|TRBV27
CASSFQGHVTEAFF
TGTGCCAGCAGTTTCCAGGGGCATGTCACTGAAGCTTTCTTT
>NA|NA|TRBJ2-1|TRBV7-8
CASSLYRLRYNEQFF
TGTGCCAGCAGCTTATATCGCTTGAGGTACAATGAGCAGTTCTTC
>NA|few|TRBJ1-2|TRBV29-1
CSGTNHSNYGYTF
TGCAGCGGGACAAATCACTCAAACTATGGCTACACCTTC
>TRBD1|NA|TRBJ2-3|TRBV20-1
CSARWTGAPDTQYF
TGCAGTGCTAGATGGACAGGGGCACCAGATACGCAGTATTTT
>TRBD1|once|TRBJ2-7|TRBV5-1
CASSSRDSDSFYEQYF
TGCGCCAGCAGTTCGAGGGACAGCGATTCCTTCTACGAGCAGTACTTC
>NA|few|TRBJ1-2|TRBV28
CASRSDGEYGYTF
TGTGCCAGCAGATCAGACGGCGAGTATGGCTACACCTTC
>NA|NA|TRBJ1-2|TRBV5-1
CASSSGSEEVYGYTF
TGCGCCAGCAGCTCGGGGTCTGAGGAGGTCTATGGCTACACCTTC
>NA|once|TRBJ1-2|TRBV27
CASSLRPTVNYGYTF
TGTGCCAGCAGCCTTAGGCCGACAGTTAACTATGGCTACACCTTC
>TRBD1|NA|TRBJ1-1|TRBV5-6
CASRSLRGQGMTEAFF
TGTGCCAGCAGGTCCCTCAGGGGGCAAGGGATGACTGAAGCTTTCTTT
>TRBD1|NA|TRBJ1-2|TRBV6-6
CASSLRQGGYLGGYTF
TGTGCCAGCAGTCTGAGACAGGGGGGGTATCTGGGGGGCTACACCTTC
>TRBD1|NA|TRBJ1-5|TRBV15
CATSNRDRGPDQPQHF
TGTGCCACCAGCAACCGGGACAGGGGACCGGATCAGCCCCAGCATTTT
>TRBD2|NA|TRBJ2-4|TRBV7-2
CASREKTSGGSEQYF
TGTGCCAGCAGAGAAAAGACTAGCGGGGGAAGTGAGCAGTACTTC
>TRBD1|many|TRBJ2-7|TRBV7-2
CASSLGQGVFYEQYF
TGTGCCAGCAGCTTAGGACAGGGGGTTTTCTACGAGCAGTACTTC
>TRBD1|NA|TRBJ2-7|TRBV29-1
CSVERGTGYEQYF
TGCAGCGTTGAGAGGGGGACAGGGTACGAGCAGTACTTC
>TRBD1|NA|TRBJ1-6|TRBV12-3/TRBV12-4
CASRPEGTGAHNSPLHF
TGTGCCAGCAGACCCGAGGGGACAGGCGCCCATAATTCACCCCTCCACTTT
>NA|NA|TRBJ2-1|TRBV4-3
CASSQERTTHNEQFF
TGCGCCAGCAGCCAAGAGCGGACTACCCACAATGAGCAGTTCTTC
>NA|few|TRBJ2-3|TRBV29-1
CSVEIAGTDTQYF
TGCAGCGTTGAAATAGCGGGCACAGATACGCAGTATTTT
>NA|once|TRBJ1-2|TRBV25-1
CASSEGILVAGTLYGYTF
TGTGCCAGCAGTGAAGGAATATTAGTGGCAGGTACCCTCTATGGCTACACCTTC
>TRBD1|NA|TRBJ2-7|TRBV4-3
CASSHIQGTHEQYF
TGCGCCAGCAGCCATATACAGGGGACCCACGAGCAGTACTTC
>TRBD2|NA|TRBJ2-2|TRBV28
CASSFFPGGVAGELFF
TGTGCCAGCAGTTTCTTTCCCGGGGGGGTCGCCGGGGAGCTGTTTTTT
>TRBD1|many|TRBJ1-5|TRBV12-3/TRBV12-4
CASSSGTGGNQPQHF
TGTGCCAGCAGCTCCGGGACAGGGGGCAATCAGCCCCAGCATTTT
>NA|NA|TRBJ2-3|TRBV2
CASMGVIRTDTQYF
TGTGCCAGCATGGGTGTAATAAGAACAGATACGCAGTATTTT
>NA|few|TRBJ1-6|TRBV12-3/TRBV12-4
CASSLGGTTYNSPLHF
TGTGCCAGCAGTTTAGGGGGCACCACCTATAATTCACCCCTCCACTTT
>NA|NA|TRBJ2-1|TRBV20-1
CSARGQVDNEQFF
TGCAGTGCTAGAGGGCAGGTGGACAATGAGCAGTTCTTC
>NA|few|TRBJ2-1|TRBV7-9
CASRGSSSYNEQFF
TGTGCCAGCAGAGGCTCCAGCTCCTACAATGAGCAGTTCTTC
>NA|NA|TRBJ1-1|TRBV7-8
CASSSQSGFLDTEAFF
TGTGCCAGCAGCTCCCAAAGTGGCTTTCTGGACACTGAAGCTTTCTTT
>NA|NA|TRBJ2-3|TRBV5-1
CASSSQVRETDTQYF
TGCGCCAGCAGCTCGCAGGTTCGGGAGACAGATACGCAGTATTTT
>NA|few|TRBJ2-7|TRBV7-2
CASSKTGDHTYEQYF
TGTGCCAGCAGCAAAACGGGGGACCACACCTACGAGCAGTACTTC
>NA|NA|TRBJ2-7|TRBV3-1
CASSGTTSRTGYEQYF
TGTGCCAGCAGCGGGACCACTTCGAGGACGGGGTACGAGCAGTACTTC
>NA|few|TRBJ1-5|TRBV18
CASSDKLQDQPQHF
TGTGCCAGCTCAGACAAGCTACAGGATCAGCCCCAGCATTTT
>NA|NA|TRBJ2-7|TRBV28
CASSSRQSNSYEQYF
TGTGCCAGCAGTTCCCGACAGAGCAACTCCTACGAGCAGTACTTC